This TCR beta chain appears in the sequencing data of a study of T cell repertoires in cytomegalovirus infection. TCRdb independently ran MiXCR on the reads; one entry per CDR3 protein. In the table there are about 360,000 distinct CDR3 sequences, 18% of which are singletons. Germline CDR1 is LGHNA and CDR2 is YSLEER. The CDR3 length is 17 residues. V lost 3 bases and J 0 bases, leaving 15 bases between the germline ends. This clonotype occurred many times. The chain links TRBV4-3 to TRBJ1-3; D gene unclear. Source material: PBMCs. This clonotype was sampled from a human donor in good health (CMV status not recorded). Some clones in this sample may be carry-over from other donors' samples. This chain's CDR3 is CASSHAVDVTSGNTIYF. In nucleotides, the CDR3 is TGCGCCAGCAGCCACGCGGTAGACGTCACCTCTGGAAACACCATATATTTT.